Reported below is one T cell receptor (beta chain). Its cognate antigen is unknown. The CDR3 runs 18 residues. With 5 bases clipped from V and 2 bases from J, the junction kept 10 bases outside the gene matches. CDR1 ENHRY and CDR2 SYGVKD come from the germline V gene. This sample is drawn from a study of T cell responses to AZD1222 COVID-19 vaccine. Whole-study results and caveats: Two AZD1222 administrations were followed by greater Spike-specific TCR breadth and depth.

The method was immunoSEQ multiplex PCR; TCRdb's version includes in-frame clones alone and lacks a portion of them. The sample records about 150,000 clones, roughly 90% being singletons. The starting material was peripheral blood, obtained on day 0 of AZD1222 vaccination. The TCR comes from an adult in good health. The chain links TRBV10-3 to TRBJ2-6; 9 nucleotides align to TRBD1. The CDR3: CAISTPGQGVPGANVLTF. The CDR3 DNA is TGTGCCATCAGTACTCCGGGACAGGGTGTCCCTGGGGCCAACGTCCTGACTTTC.